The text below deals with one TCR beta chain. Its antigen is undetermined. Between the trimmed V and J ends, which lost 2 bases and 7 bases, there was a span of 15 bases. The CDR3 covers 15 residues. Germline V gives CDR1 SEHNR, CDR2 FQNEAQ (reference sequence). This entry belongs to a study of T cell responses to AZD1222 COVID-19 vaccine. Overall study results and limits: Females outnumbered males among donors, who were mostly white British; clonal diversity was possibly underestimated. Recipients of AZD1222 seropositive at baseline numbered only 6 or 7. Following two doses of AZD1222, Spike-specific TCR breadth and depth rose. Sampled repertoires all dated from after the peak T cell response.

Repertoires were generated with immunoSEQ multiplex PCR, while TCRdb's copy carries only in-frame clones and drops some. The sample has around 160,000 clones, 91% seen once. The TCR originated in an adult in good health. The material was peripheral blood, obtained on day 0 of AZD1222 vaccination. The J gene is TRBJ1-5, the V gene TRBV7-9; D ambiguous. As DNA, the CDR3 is TGTGCCAGCAGCTTAAGTTCAGGACCTATGCAGCCCCAGCATTTT. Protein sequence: CASSLSSGPMQPQHF.